One and the same sample provided the 5 T cell receptor beta chains below, sequenced in a study of molecular identifiers for immune sequencing clone quantification. One entry per CDR3 protein results from TCRdb running MiXCR on the PCR reads. Counted here are about half a million distinct CDR3 sequences, under 30% occurring once; the ten biggest clones make up approximately 0.8%. The material sequenced was naive CD8+ T cells from blood, with Jurkat cell RNA spiked in. Subset: FACS-sorted CD8+CD4-CCR7+CD45RA+ naive T cells. The source of these receptors is a human donor in good health. Some libraries in this study had Jurkat cell RNA spiked in.

This clonotype was counted once. A read error is possible here, since a much larger clone lies one base away. This rearrangement joins TRBV4-1 to TRBJ1-2; D is undetermined. The CDR3 runs to 13 residues. In germline, CDR1 is MGHRA, CDR2 YSYEKL. CDR3: CASSQVSLAGYPF. DNA of the CDR3: TGCGCCAGCAGCCAAGTTTCGTTGGCGGGCTACCCCTTC.

This clonotype was seen a handful of times. The chain uses TRBV3-1 and TRBJ2-3; 7 bases are shared with TRBD1. Germline CDR1 is LGHDT and CDR2 is YNNKEL (reference sequence). V shed 6 bases, J shed 4 bases, and the junction held 13 bases outside the gene matches. This CDR3 contains 16 residues. The CDR3, as DNA: TGTGCCAGCAGTCCTACCGGGACAGAAGTCTCAGATACGCAGTATTTT. Its protein product is CASSPTGTEVSDTQYF.

The chain joins TRBV27 to TRBJ2-3; D perhaps matches TRBD1 (6 bases). Germline V gives CDR1 MNHEY, CDR2 SMNVEV (reference sequence). The CDR3 length is 14 residues. CDR3 bases: TGTGCTGTCAGCCAGGGGATGAGCACAGATACGCAGTATTTT. Protein: CAVSQGMSTDTQYF.

Remarks on this clonotype: Being one base from a much bigger clone, this may be a read error. J is TRBJ1-1 and V is TRBV24-1, with D tentatively TRBD1 (6 bases). Per germline, CDR1 KGHDR and CDR2 SFDVKD. The CDR3 runs 13 residues. CDR3 in amino acids: CAASPGANTEAFF. The CDR3 nucleotides are TGTGCCGCCAGTCCGGGGGCAAACACTGAAGCTTTCTTT.

A word on this clonotype: Since a much larger clone is just one base distant, this may be a read error. This CDR3 is CASRLYPGNEQFF. The CDR3 DNA sequence: TGTGCCAGCAGGTTATATCCAGGGAATGAGCAGTTCTTC. V and J are TRBV28 and TRBJ2-1, with a tentative D call TRBD1 (5 bases). Looked up from germline, CDR1 is MDHEN and CDR2 is SYDVKM. The CDR3 is made up of 13 amino acids.